This T cell receptor (beta chain) was observed in a study of blood T cell repertoires in COVID-19. Study-level background: Sources were T cells, B-cell-depleted T cells, or PBMCs; the material itself was cDNA or gDNA.

V shed 4 bases and J 0 bases; nucleotides not matched to a gene: 9. The CDR3 has 16 residues. Germline V gene sequence: CDR1 SGHKS, CDR2 YYEKEE (reference sequence). How the authors handled the data: Amplification of reference gene primers provided the estimated nucleated cell counts. The assay was immunoSEQ multiplex PCR, and TCRdb's table has in-frame clones only and misses some. That table furnishes V, J and clone size, whereas the DNA furnished D and trimming. The sample yields fewer than 250,000 clones, approximately 85% seen once. Sample: peripheral blood. This clonotype was obtained from a woman older than 75 with COVID-19, enrolled during active disease. The V and J genes are TRBV5-5 and TRBJ1-2, with TRBD1 matching over 7 bases. The CDR3 protein is CASSPILGQTNYGYTF. The DNA for the CDR3 is TGTGCCAGCAGCCCGATTTTGGGACAGACTAACTATGGCTACACCTTC.